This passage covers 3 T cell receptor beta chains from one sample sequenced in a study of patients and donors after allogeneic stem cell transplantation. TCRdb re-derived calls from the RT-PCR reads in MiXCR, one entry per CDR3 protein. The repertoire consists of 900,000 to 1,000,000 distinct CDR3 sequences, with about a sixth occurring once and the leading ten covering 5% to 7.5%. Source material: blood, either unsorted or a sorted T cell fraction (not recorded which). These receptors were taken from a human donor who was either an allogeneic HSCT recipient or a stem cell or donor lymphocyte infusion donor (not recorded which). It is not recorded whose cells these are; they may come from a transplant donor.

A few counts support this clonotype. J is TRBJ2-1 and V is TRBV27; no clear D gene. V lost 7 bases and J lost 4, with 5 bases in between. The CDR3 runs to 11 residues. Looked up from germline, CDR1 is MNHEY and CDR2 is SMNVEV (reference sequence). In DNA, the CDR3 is TGTGCCAGCACCATGTACAATGAGCAGTTCTTC. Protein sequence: CASTMYNEQFF.

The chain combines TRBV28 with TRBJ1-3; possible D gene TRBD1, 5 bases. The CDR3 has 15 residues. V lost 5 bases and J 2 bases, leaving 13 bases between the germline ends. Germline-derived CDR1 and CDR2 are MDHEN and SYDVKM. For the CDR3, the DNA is TGTGCCAGCAGTCGCGATGAAGGGGCTGGAAACACCATATATTTT. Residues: CASSRDEGAGNTIYF.

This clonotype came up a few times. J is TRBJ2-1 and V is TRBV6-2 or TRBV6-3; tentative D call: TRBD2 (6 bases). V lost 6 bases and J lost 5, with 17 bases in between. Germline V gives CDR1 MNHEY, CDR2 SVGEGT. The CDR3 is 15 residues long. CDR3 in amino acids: CASRRLGVDHNEQFF. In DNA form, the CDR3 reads TGTGCCAGCAGGCGACTAGGGGTCGACCACAATGAGCAGTTCTTC.